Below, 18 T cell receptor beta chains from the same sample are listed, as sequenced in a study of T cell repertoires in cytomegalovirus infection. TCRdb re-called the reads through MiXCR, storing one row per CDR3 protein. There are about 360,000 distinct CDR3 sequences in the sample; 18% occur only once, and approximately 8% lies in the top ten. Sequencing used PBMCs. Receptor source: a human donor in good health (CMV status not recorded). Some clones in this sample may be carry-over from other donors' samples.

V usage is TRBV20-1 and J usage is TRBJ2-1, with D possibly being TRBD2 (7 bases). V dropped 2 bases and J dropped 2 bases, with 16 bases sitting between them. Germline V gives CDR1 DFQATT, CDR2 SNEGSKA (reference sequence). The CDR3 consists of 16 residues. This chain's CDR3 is CSARRGGGVTYNEQFF. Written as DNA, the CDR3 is TGCAGTGCTAGAAGAGGGGGGGGAGTGACCTACAATGAGCAGTTCTTC.

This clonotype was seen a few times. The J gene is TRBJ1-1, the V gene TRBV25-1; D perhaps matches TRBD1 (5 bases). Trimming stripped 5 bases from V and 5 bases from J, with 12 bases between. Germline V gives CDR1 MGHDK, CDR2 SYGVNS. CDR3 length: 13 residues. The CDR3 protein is CASSIGGVTEAFF. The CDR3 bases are TGTGCCAGCAGTATCGGAGGGGTGACTGAAGCTTTCTTT.

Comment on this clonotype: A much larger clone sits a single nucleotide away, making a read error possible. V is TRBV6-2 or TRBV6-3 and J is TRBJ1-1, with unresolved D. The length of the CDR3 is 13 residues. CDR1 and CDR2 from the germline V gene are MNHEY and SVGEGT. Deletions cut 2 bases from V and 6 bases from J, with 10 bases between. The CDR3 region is CASSYPFGAEAFF. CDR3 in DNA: TGTGCCAGCAGTTACCCTTTCGGGGCTGAAGCTTTCTTT.

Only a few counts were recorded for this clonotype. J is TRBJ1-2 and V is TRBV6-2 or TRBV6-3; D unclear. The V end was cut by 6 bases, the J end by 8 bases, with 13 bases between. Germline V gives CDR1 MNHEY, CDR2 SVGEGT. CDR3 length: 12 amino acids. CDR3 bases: TGTGCCAGCAGCTACAGCGCACAAGGCTACACCTTC. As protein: CASSYSAQGYTF.

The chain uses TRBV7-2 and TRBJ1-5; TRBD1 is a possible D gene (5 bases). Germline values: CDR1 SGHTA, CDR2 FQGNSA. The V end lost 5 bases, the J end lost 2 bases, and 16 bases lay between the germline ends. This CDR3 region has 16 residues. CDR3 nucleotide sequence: TGTGCCAGCAGCGAACCTGGGGGAGGGGGCAATCAGCCCCAGCATTTT. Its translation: CASSEPGGGGNQPQHF.

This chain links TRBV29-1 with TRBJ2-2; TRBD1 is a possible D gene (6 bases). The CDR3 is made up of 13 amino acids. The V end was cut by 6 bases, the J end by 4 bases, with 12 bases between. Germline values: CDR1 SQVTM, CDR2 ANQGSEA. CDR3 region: CSVGQSRTGELFF. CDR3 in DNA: TGCAGCGTAGGACAGAGCCGCACCGGGGAGCTGTTTTTT.

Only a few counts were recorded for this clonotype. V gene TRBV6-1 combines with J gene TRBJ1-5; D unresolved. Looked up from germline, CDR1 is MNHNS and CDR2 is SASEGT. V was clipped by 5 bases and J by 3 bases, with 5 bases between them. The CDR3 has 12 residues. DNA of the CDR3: TGTGCCAGCAGTAGAAACAATCAGCCCCAGCATTTT. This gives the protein CASSRNNQPQHF.

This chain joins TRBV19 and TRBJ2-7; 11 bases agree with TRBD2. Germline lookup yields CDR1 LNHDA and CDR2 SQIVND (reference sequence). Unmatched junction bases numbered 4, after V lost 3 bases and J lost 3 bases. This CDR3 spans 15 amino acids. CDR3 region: CASSIQTSGVYEQYF. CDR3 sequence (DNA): TGTGCCAGTAGTATTCAGACTAGCGGGGTCTACGAGCAGTACTTC.

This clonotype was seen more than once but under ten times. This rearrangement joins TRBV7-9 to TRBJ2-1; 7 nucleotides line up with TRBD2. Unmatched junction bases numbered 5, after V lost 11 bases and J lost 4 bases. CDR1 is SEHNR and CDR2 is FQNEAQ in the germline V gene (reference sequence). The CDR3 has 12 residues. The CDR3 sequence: CAVISGYNEQFF. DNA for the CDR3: TGTGCCGTTATTAGCGGGTACAATGAGCAGTTCTTC.

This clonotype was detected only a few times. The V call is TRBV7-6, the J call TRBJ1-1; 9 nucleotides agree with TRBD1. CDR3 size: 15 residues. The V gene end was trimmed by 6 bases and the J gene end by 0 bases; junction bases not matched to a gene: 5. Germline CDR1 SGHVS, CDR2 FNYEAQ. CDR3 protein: CASRATGGVNTEAFF. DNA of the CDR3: TGTGCCAGCAGGGCTACAGGGGGCGTGAACACTGAAGCTTTCTTT.

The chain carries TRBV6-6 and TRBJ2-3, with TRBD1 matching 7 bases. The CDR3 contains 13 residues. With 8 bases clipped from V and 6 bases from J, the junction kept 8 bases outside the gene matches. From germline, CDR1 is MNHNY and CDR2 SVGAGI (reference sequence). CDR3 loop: CASGVLGGDTQYF. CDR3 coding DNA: TGTGCCAGCGGTGTTTTAGGGGGCGATACGCAGTATTTT.

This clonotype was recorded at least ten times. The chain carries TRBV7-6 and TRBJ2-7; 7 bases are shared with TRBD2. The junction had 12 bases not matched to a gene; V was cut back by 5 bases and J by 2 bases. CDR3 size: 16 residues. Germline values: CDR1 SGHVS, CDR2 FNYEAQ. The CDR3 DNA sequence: TGTGCCAGCAGCGAACCTTGTGCTAGCGGCCCCTACGAGCAGTACGTC. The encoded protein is CASSEPCASGPYEQYV.

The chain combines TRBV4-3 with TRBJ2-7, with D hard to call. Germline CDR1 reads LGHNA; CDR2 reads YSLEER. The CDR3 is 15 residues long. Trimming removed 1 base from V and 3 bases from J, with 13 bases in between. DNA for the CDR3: TGCGCCAGCAGCCAAGCCCAGTCACCGGTCTACGAGCAGTACTTC. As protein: CASSQAQSPVYEQYF.

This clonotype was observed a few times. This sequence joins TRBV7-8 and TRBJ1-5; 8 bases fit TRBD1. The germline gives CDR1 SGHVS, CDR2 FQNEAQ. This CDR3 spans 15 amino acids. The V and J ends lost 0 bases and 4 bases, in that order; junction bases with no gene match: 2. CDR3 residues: CASSLARTGNQPQHF. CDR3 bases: TGTGCCAGCAGCTTAGCCCGGACAGGGAATCAGCCCCAGCATTTT. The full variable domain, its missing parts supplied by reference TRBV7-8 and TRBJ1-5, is GAGVSQSPRYKVAKRGQDVALRCDPISGHVSLFWYQQALGQGPEFLTYFQNEAQLDKSGLPSDRFFAERPEGSVSTLKIQRTQQEDSAVYLCASSLARTGNQPQHFGDGTRLSIL.

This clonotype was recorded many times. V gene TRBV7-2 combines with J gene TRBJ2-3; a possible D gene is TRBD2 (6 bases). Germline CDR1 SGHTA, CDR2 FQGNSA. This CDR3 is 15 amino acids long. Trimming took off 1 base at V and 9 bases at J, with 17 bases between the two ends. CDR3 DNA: TGTGCCAGCAGCTTAGTCCCTAGCGCCGGTGGCACGCAGTATTTT. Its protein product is CASSLVPSAGGTQYF.

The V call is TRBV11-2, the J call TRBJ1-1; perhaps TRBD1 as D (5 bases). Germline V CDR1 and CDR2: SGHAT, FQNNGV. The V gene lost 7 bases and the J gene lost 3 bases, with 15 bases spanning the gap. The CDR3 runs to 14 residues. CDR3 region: CASTPNRYDTEAFF. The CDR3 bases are TGTGCCAGCACTCCAAACAGGTACGACACTGAAGCTTTCTTT.

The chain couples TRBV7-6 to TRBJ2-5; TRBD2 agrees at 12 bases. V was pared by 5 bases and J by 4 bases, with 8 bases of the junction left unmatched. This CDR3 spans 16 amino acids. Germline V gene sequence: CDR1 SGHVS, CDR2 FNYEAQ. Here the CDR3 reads CASSTWTSGILETQYF. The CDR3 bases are TGTGCCAGCAGCACATGGACTAGCGGGATCCTAGAGACCCAGTACTTC.

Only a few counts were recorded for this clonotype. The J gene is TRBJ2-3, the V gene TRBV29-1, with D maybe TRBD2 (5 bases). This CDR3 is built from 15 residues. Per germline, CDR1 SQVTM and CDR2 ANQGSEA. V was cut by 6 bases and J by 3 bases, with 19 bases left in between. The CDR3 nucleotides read TGCAGCGTGGAATCGGTGAGAGGGCAAACAGATACGCAGTATTTT. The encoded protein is CSVESVRGQTDTQYF.